The 9 T cell receptor beta chains below come from one sample, sequenced in a study of PD-1 blockade in classical Hodgkin lymphoma. The repertoire was sequenced with immunoSEQ multiplex PCR; TCRdb's copy has only in-frame clones and lacks some. The table lists 25,000 or so clones, roughly 68% of them singletons. Every patient experienced relapse after autologous stem cell transplantation, and brentuximab vedotin exposure varied. The material was peripheral blood mononuclear cells (PBMCs), obtained before the second cycle of nivolumab. The receptors were gathered from a human donor with classical Hodgkin lymphoma.

This sequence joins TRBV5-1 and TRBJ1-2; 7 bases are shared with TRBD1. The CDR3 has 14 amino acids. The ends lost 0 bases at V and 4 bases at J; junction bases unmatched: 3. Germline V gene lookup returns CDR1 SGHRS and CDR2 YFSETQ. The CDR3 loop reads CASSLVPGGYGYTF. The CDR3 bases are TGCGCCAGCAGCTTGGTTCCAGGGGGCTATGGCTACACCTTC.

The CDR3 sequence is CASSIGTANQPQHF. The CDR3 DNA is TGTGCCAGTAGTATTGGGACAGCCAATCAGCCCCAGCATTTT. The chain uses TRBV19 and TRBJ1-5; TRBD1 aligns across 7 bases. The CDR3 is made up of 14 amino acids. In germline, CDR1 is LNHDA, CDR2 SQIVND (reference sequence). The junction had 2 bases not matched to a gene; V was cut back by 3 bases and J by 3 bases.

This chain connects TRBV18 to TRBJ2-7, with 12 bases matching TRBD1. Trimming removed 5 bases from V and 4 bases from J; junction bases left unmatched: 9. CDR3 size: 16 residues. CDR1 and CDR2 from the germline V gene are KGHSH and LQKENI. The CDR3 is CASSLHPGQGAYEQYF. CDR3 sequence (DNA): TGTGCCAGCTCATTACACCCGGGACAGGGGGCTTACGAGCAGTACTTC. Drawing the rest from reference TRBV18 and TRBJ2-7, the complete variable domain is NAGVMQNPRHLVRRRGQEARLRCSPMKGHSHVYWYRQLPEEGLKFMVYLQKENIIDESGMPKERFSAEFPKEGPSILRIQQVVRGDSAAYFCASSLHPGQGAYEQYFGPGTRLTVT.

This chain connects TRBV10-3 to TRBJ2-3, with TRBD2 matching 16 bases. The V and J ends lost 6 bases and 2 bases, in that order; junction bases with no gene match: 8. The length of the CDR3 is 18 residues. Germline V gene data show CDR1 as ENHRY and CDR2 as SYGVKD. CDR3 protein: CAISGGLAGGGYTDTQYF. DNA for the CDR3: TGTGCCATCAGCGGGGGACTAGCGGGAGGGGGCTACACAGATACGCAGTATTTT.

The gene calls are TRBV5-6 and TRBJ2-5, with 8 nucleotides matching TRBD2. V shed 0 bases and J 0 bases; nucleotides not matched to a gene: 4. The CDR3 totals 16 residues. Germline values: CDR1 SGHDT, CDR2 YYEEEE. The CDR3 sequence is CASSLVAGGDQETQYF. CDR3 sequence (DNA): TGTGCCAGCAGCTTGGTCGCGGGGGGAGACCAAGAGACCCAGTACTTC.

The chain carries TRBV6-5 and TRBJ2-1; TRBD2 agrees at 11 bases. The germline V gene encodes CDR1 MNHEY and CDR2 SVGAGI. The CDR3 length is 16 residues. Trimming took 4 bases from V and 3 from J; bases not matched to a gene: 5. For the CDR3, the DNA is TGTGCCAGCAGTTCCCGACTAGCGGGGCACTACAATGAGCAGTTCTTC. This encodes CASSSRLAGHYNEQFF.

The V call is TRBV5-1, the J call TRBJ2-7, with D tentatively TRBD1 or TRBD2 (6 bases each). Germline loops: CDR1 SGHRS, CDR2 YFSETQ. Trimming pared 2 bases from V and 1 base from J, leaving 13 bases between. This CDR3 region has 15 residues. CDR3 loop: CASSLSGGYSYEQYF. The CDR3, as DNA: TGCGCCAGCAGCTTATCCGGGGGCTATTCCTACGAGCAGTACTTC. Complete variable domain (other parts from reference TRBV5-1 and TRBJ2-7): KAGVTQTPRYLIKTRGQQVTLSCSPISGHRSVSWYQQTPGQGLQFLFEYFSETQRNKGNFPGRFSGRQFSNSRSEMNVSTLELGDSALYLCASSLSGGYSYEQYFGPGTRLTVT.

The rearrangement links TRBV5-1 to TRBJ2-7, with 9 bases that match TRBD1. Trimming removed 4 bases from V and 5 bases from J; junction bases left unmatched: 7. In germline, CDR1 is SGHRS, CDR2 YFSETQ. The CDR3 is 14 amino acids. CDR3 DNA: TGCGCCAGCAGCCCGACAGGGGGTCACCACGAGCAGTACTTC. Its translation is CASSPTGGHHEQYF.

Here the CDR3 DNA reads TGTGCCAGCAGCTTGGATCGGGGGTTGACCACTGAAGCTTTCTTT. This codes for CASSLDRGLTTEAFF. V is TRBV5-6 and J is TRBJ1-1, with a tentative D call TRBD1 (5 bases). Trimming cost V 0 bases and J 4 bases, with 13 bases left between them. CDR1 is SGHDT, CDR2 YYEEEE, per germline. This CDR3 spans 15 amino acids.